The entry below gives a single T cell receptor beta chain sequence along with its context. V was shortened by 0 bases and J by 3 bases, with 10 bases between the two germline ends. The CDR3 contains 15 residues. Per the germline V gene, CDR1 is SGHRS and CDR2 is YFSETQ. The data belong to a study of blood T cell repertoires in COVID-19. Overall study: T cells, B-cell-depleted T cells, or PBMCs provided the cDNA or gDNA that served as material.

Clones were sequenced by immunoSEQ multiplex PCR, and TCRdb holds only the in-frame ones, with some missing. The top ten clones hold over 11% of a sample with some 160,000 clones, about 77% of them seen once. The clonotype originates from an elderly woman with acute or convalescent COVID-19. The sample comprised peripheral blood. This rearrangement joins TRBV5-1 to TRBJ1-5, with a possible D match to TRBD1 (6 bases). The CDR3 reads CASSLVGGDNQPQHF. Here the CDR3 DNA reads TGCGCCAGCAGCTTGGTAGGGGGTGACAATCAGCCCCAGCATTTT.